This TCR beta chain was captured in a study of human T cells and chemical hapten exposure. In the study overall: The patch tests put 0.01% DPC on the skin of the upper back and were read 6 days later.

Germline V gives CDR1 SNHLY, CDR2 FYNNEI. This CDR3 is built from 17 residues. With 6 bases clipped from V and 0 bases from J, the junction kept 11 bases outside the gene matches. Specified time point: patch test 3, about 24 weeks after DPC sensitization. Sample treatment: therapeutic diphenylcyclopropenone sensitization with weekly scalp DPC. The total RNA was obtained from whole blood that was not fractionated. Blood draws came first, before each patch test. Source study methods: Between about 23,224 and 700,000 TCRs appeared in each sample, and the median stood at about 93,000. Each CDR3 protein is one row after TCRdb ran MiXCR on the RACE reads. The V and J calls and clone size come from TCRdb's table, not from the authors' own analysis. The sample has around 40,000 distinct CDR3 sequences; approximately 11% are singletons.

This TCR was recovered from a woman in her thirties or forties with alopecia areata. Some clones in this sample may be carry-over from other donors' samples. The material sequenced was whole blood, taken in connection with sensitization to the hapten diphenylcyclopropenone (DPC). The gene calls are TRBV2 and TRBJ2-1; 7 nucleotides match TRBD1. The CDR3 is CASSALQGTYSYNEQFF. CDR3 DNA: TGTGCCAGCAGCGCCCTACAGGGGACCTACTCCTACAATGAGCAGTTCTTC.